One sample yielded the 29 T cell receptor beta chains listed below, sequenced in a study of blood T cell repertoires in COVID-19. Here immunoSEQ multiplex PCR was the method, and the copy in TCRdb shows in-frame clones only, minus some. The sample contains roughly 110,000 clones, about 87% of which appear only once. Sequenced: peripheral blood. The origin of the receptors is a man aged 50 or older with active or convalescent COVID-19.

As for this clone: In the same sample, other DNA sequences code for this CDR3. V gene TRBV5-6 combines with J gene TRBJ1-4; weak D call: TRBD1 (5 bases). From germline, CDR1 is SGHDT and CDR2 YYEEEE. The CDR3 is 16 amino acids. Deletions cut 4 bases from V and 5 bases from J, with 18 bases between. The CDR3 nucleotides are TGTGCCAGCAGCGATCGACGGGGGGGATGGAATGAAAAACTGTTTTTT. Translation gives CASSDRRGGWNEKLFF.

The rearrangement uses TRBV6-5 and TRBJ2-7; possible D gene TRBD2, 5 bases. V lost 7 bases and J lost 1, with 14 bases in between. Germline CDR1 is MNHEY and CDR2 is SVGAGI. CDR3 length equals 14 residues. CDR3 residues: CASIEGAGSYEQYF. The CDR3 DNA reads TGTGCCAGCATCGAGGGCGCAGGTTCCTACGAGCAGTACTTC.

The rearrangement uses TRBV10-2 and TRBJ2-7; D perhaps matches TRBD2 (6 bases). Trimming took 4 bases from V and 6 from J, leaving 13 bases between them. The CDR3 runs 13 residues. The germline V gene has CDR1 WSHSY and CDR2 SAAADI. The CDR3 spells CASSGRLVGEQYF. CDR3 bases: TGCGCCAGCAGTGGGAGACTAGTGGGCGAGCAGTACTTC.

This chain connects TRBV10-3 to TRBJ1-5; D not resolved. V gave up 0 bases and J gave up 8 bases, with 5 bases separating them. CDR3 length: 12 amino acids. Per germline, CDR1 ENHRY and CDR2 SYGVKD. The DNA for the CDR3 is TGTGCCATCAGTGAGTCGAGTGAGCCCCAGCATTTT. Translating it yields CAISESSEPQHF.

The gene calls are TRBV6-6 and TRBJ2-1, with 8 bases matching TRBD1. Germline loops: CDR1 MNHNY, CDR2 SVGAGI (reference sequence). The CDR3 has 14 residues. V trimming: 2 bases; J trimming: 7 bases; junction bases outside the gene matches: 4. The CDR3 loop is CASSYETGVNEQFF. In DNA, the CDR3 is TGTGCCAGCAGTTACGAGACAGGGGTGAATGAGCAGTTCTTC.

This clone turned up a few times. The CDR3 loop is CASSLGTGAGDTEAFF. CDR3 sequence (DNA): TGTGCCAGCAGCCTTGGGACAGGGGCAGGGGACACTGAAGCTTTCTTT. The V and J genes are TRBV7-8 and TRBJ1-1; 10 bases agree with TRBD1. The CDR3 is 16 residues long. The V gene end was trimmed by 5 bases and the J gene end by 3 bases; junction bases not matched to a gene: 9. Per germline, CDR1 SGHVS and CDR2 FQNEAQ.

This clone was picked up a small number of times. The J gene is TRBJ1-2, the V gene TRBV5-6; D uncertain. The CDR3 is made up of 11 amino acids. The ends were cut back, 2 bases at V and 7 bases at J, with 6 bases in the middle. Per the germline V gene, CDR1 is SGHDT and CDR2 is YYEEEE. The CDR3 loop is CASSFSSGYTF. CDR3 DNA: TGTGCCAGCAGCTTCTCGAGTGGCTACACCTTC.

The J gene is TRBJ2-2, the V gene TRBV27; perhaps TRBD2 as D (5 bases). V was cut by 2 bases and J by 2 bases, with 12 bases left in between. Germline V gene data show CDR1 as MNHEY and CDR2 as SMNVEV (reference sequence). The CDR3 loop spans 16 amino acids. CDR3 nucleotide sequence: TGTGCCAGCAGTTTAAGGCCAGCGGTAAACACCGGGGAGCTGTTTTTT. Translated, it gives CASSLRPAVNTGELFF.

This chain links TRBV19 with TRBJ1-4; D unclear. In germline, CDR1 is LNHDA, CDR2 SQIVND (reference sequence). This CDR3 region has 15 residues. Trimming removed 1 base at V and 5 bases at J, with 11 bases between. For the CDR3, the DNA is TGTGCCAGTAGTATAGGGGCAGGCAACAATGAAAAACTGTTTTTT. It translates to CASSIGAGNNEKLFF.

This chain uses TRBV30 with TRBJ2-1, with 8 bases matching TRBD1. This CDR3 is built from 16 residues. V dropped 0 bases and J dropped 3; count of bases not matched to a gene: 7. From germline, CDR1 is GTSNPN and CDR2 SVGIG (reference sequence). The chain's CDR3 is CAWSVSRGQGYNEQFF. As DNA, the CDR3 is TGTGCCTGGAGTGTTTCCAGGGGGCAAGGCTACAATGAGCAGTTCTTC.

There are a few counts of this clone. This rearrangement joins TRBV2 to TRBJ2-3; D possibly corresponds to TRBD2 (6 bases). V lost 3 bases and J 1 base, leaving 14 bases between the germline ends. The CDR3 length is 16 residues. From germline, CDR1 is SNHLY and CDR2 FYNNEI. CDR3 sequence (DNA): TGTGCCAGCAGTGAGCCTAGCGCCCGCCGCACAGATACGCAGTATTTT. Protein: CASSEPSARRTDTQYF.

The V gene is TRBV9, the J gene TRBJ2-5; D gene uncertain. The length of the CDR3 is 13 residues. V lost 2 bases, J lost 5 bases, and 10 bases lay in between. Germline CDR1 and CDR2: SGDLS and YYNGEE. The CDR3 region is CASSVRYRETQYF. The DNA for the CDR3 is TGTGCCAGCAGCGTGAGGTATCGGGAGACCCAGTACTTC.

This chain links TRBV19 with TRBJ2-7, with TRBD1 matching 7 bases. Per germline, CDR1 LNHDA and CDR2 SQIVND (reference sequence). Unmatched junction bases numbered 7, after V lost 3 bases and J lost 2 bases. The CDR3 totals 15 residues. CDR3 sequence reads: CASSIGGRGTYEQYF. The CDR3 DNA reads TGTGCCAGTAGTATTGGTGGCAGGGGGACCTACGAGCAGTACTTC.

The rearrangement uses TRBV10-1 and TRBJ2-1; 9 positions agree with TRBD2. Germline trimming cut 3 bases from V and 5 bases from J; bases unmatched to any gene: 8. Germline assignment: CDR1 WNHNN and CDR2 SYGVQD (reference sequence). The CDR3 contains 16 residues. In DNA, the CDR3 is TGCGCCAGCAGTGACCATGAGGGACTAGCCAACAATGAGCAGTTCTTC. It yields the protein CASSDHEGLANNEQFF.

V gene TRBV5-1 combines with J gene TRBJ2-3, with 7 bases aligning to TRBD1. Germline V lookup: CDR1 SGHRS, CDR2 YFSETQ. The CDR3 is 18 amino acids. V was pared by 0 bases and J by 2 bases, with 12 bases of the junction left unmatched. This CDR3 is CASSLGGYSGTATDTQYF. CDR3 DNA: TGCGCCAGCAGCTTGGGCGGGTACTCGGGGACAGCCACAGATACGCAGTATTTT.

The chain has TRBV5-1 and TRBJ2-2; 9 bases line up with TRBD2. Per the germline V gene, CDR1 is SGHRS and CDR2 is YFSETQ. The CDR3 loop spans 14 amino acids. J gave up 6 bases and V 7 bases, and 7 bases lay outside the gene matches. Here the CDR3 DNA reads TGCGCCAGCCGTTTAGCGGGAGCGGCCGGGGAGCTGTTTTTT. Protein product: CASRLAGAAGELFF.

V is TRBV19 and J is TRBJ2-1; 10 bases align to TRBD2. Germline trimming cut 3 bases from V and 5 bases from J; bases unmatched to any gene: 4. The CDR3 totals 15 residues. The germline V gene has CDR1 LNHDA and CDR2 SQIVND (reference sequence). In DNA, the CDR3 is TGTGCCAGTAGTATTCTAGCGGGAGTCCACAATGAGCAGTTCTTC. It encodes CASSILAGVHNEQFF.

This clone has a handful of counts. The gene calls are TRBV28 and TRBJ1-4, with D perhaps TRBD1 (5 bases). V lost 2 bases and J lost 8, with 18 bases in between. Germline V gene lookup returns CDR1 MDHEN and CDR2 SYDVKM. The CDR3 runs 16 residues. CDR3 region: CASSLRAGLAREKLFF. DNA for the CDR3: TGTGCCAGCAGTTTAAGGGCAGGGTTGGCTAGGGAAAAACTGTTTTTT. The full variable domain, completed using reference TRBV28 and TRBJ1-4, is DVKVTQSSRYLVKRTGEKVFLECVQDMDHENMFWYRQDPGLGLRLIYFSYDVKMKEKGDIPEGYSVSREKKERFSLILESASTNQTSMYLCASSLRAGLAREKLFFGSGTQLSVL.

The chain links TRBV28 to TRBJ2-1, with TRBD1 as a possible D gene (6 bases). V dropped 3 bases and J dropped 4 bases, with 13 bases sitting between them. Germline loops: CDR1 MDHEN, CDR2 SYDVKM. This CDR3 has 15 residues. The CDR3 region is CASSFVTGGYNEQFF. In DNA, the CDR3 is TGTGCCAGCAGTTTTGTGACAGGCGGATACAATGAGCAGTTCTTC.

The J gene is TRBJ2-6, the V gene TRBV28; 8 bases map to TRBD1. The length of the CDR3 is 15 residues. J lost 4 bases, V lost 4 bases, and 3 bases had no gene match. Germline CDR1 is MDHEN and CDR2 is SYDVKM. In DNA, the CDR3 is TGTGCCAGCAGTTCCAGGGGGCCAGGGGCCAACGTCCTGACTTTC. This codes for CASSSRGPGANVLTF.

The gene calls are TRBV5-4 and TRBJ2-7; 7 bases map to TRBD1. The V gene end was trimmed by 4 bases and the J gene end by 6 bases; junction bases not matched to a gene: 7. Germline V gene lookup returns CDR1 SGHNT and CDR2 YYREEE (reference sequence). The CDR3 covers 13 residues. DNA for the CDR3: TGTGCCAGCAGCCAGGGGACAGAGCCCGAGCAGTACTTC. Translation: CASSQGTEPEQYF.

The CDR3 spells CSASPSGWNRGYTF. CDR3 DNA sequence: TGCAGTGCTAGTCCCTCGGGGTGGAACCGCGGCTACACCTTC. The chain combines TRBV20-1 with TRBJ1-2; D unclear. CDR1 is DFQATT, CDR2 SNEGSKA, per germline (reference sequence). This CDR3 spans 14 amino acids. Deletions cut 3 bases from V and 8 bases from J, with 19 bases between.

The V and J genes are TRBV7-2 and TRBJ2-7; the D gene is possibly TRBD1 (6 bases). The V end lost 5 bases, the J end lost 2 bases, and 13 bases lay between the germline ends. The CDR3 runs to 14 residues. Per germline, CDR1 SGHTA and CDR2 FQGNSA. The CDR3 coding sequence is TGTGCCAGCAGCCCCGTTACAGGGCCCTACGAGCAGTACTTC. This gives the protein CASSPVTGPYEQYF.

The chain is built from TRBV7-9 and TRBJ2-1; 8 nucleotides match TRBD1. Germline CDR1 is SEHNR and CDR2 is FQNEAQ (reference sequence). The CDR3 is 17 amino acids. The junction had 8 bases not matched to a gene; V was cut back by 4 bases and J by 0 bases. The CDR3 DNA reads as TGTGCCAGCAGCTCATCGTCCGGGACAGGCTCCTACAATGAGCAGTTCTTC. The encoded protein is CASSSSSGTGSYNEQFF.

The J gene is TRBJ1-4, the V gene TRBV6-5; 8 bases align to TRBD1. The J segment lost 2 bases and the V segment lost 5 bases, leaving 1 base of the junction unmatched. The CDR3 runs to 14 residues. Germline V gives CDR1 MNHEY, CDR2 SVGAGI. The CDR3 reads CASSRTGTNEKLFF. The CDR3 DNA is TGTGCCAGCAGTCGGACAGGGACTAATGAAAAACTGTTTTTT.

A remark on this clone: A junction boundary mismatches the germline segment, possibly from a read error. The rearrangement links TRBV20-1 to TRBJ1-2; the match to TRBD1 covers 8 bases. The V gene's germline CDR1 is DFQATT and CDR2 SNEGSKA (reference sequence). This CDR3 is 16 amino acids long. CDR3 coding DNA: TGCAGTGCTAGTGGGCGGCAGGGGGCGTCAAACTTTGGCTACACCTTC. It encodes CSASGRQGASNFGYTF.

The V gene is TRBV4-3, the J gene TRBJ2-5; tentative D call: TRBD2 (5 bases). CDR1 is LGHNA and CDR2 is YSLEER in the germline V gene. This CDR3 has 15 residues. Deletions cut 0 bases from V and 5 bases from J, with 13 bases between. As DNA, the CDR3 is TGCGCCAGCAGCCAAGATGCCGGGAATTGGGAGACCCAGTACTTC. This codes for CASSQDAGNWETQYF.

This clone was observed once. The chain carries TRBV4-1 and TRBJ2-7; possible D gene TRBD1, 6 bases. Between the trimmed V and J ends, which lost 4 bases and 6 bases, there was a span of 19 bases. Per the germline V gene, CDR1 is MGHRA and CDR2 is YSYEKL. This CDR3 comprises 15 residues. CDR3 amino acids: CASSPKTPDRSEQYF. The CDR3 DNA reads TGCGCCAGCAGCCCCAAAACCCCAGACAGGTCCGAGCAGTACTTC.

The J gene is TRBJ2-5, the V gene TRBV5-6; 15 positions match TRBD2. V was clipped by 0 bases and J by 2 bases; unmatched bases: 5. The germline CDR1 and CDR2 sequences are SGHDT and YYEEEE. The CDR3 length is 18 residues. The CDR3, as DNA: TGTGCCAGCAGCTTGGTCCTAGGACTAGCGGGAGGGCAAGAGACCCAGTACTTC. It is translated as CASSLVLGLAGGQETQYF.